Listed below are T cell receptor beta chains from one sample, sequenced in a study of shared clonotypes between healthy human individuals. Measured with immunoSEQ multiplex PCR; TCRdb has only the in-frame clones, and not every one. The sample comprises some 660,000 clones, roughly 72% of which are singletons, and around 1.8% rests with the top ten. The sequenced sample consisted of memory CD4+ T cells sorted from blood. All receptors derive from a woman aged 30 to 39 in good health. Both conserved end residues are part of each CDR3. The order of the fields is CDR3 protein, CDR3 DNA, D gene, clone size, J gene, V gene. The D gene is left open where the match is weak. Not every row has a clone size; where given, it reads once, few, many or a size class.

CDR3: CASSEGVLDEQFF
DNA: TGCGCCAGCAGTGAGGGAGTGCTTGATGAGCAGTTCTTC
D: -
size: many
J: TRBJ2-1
V: TRBV10-1

CDR3: CASSFGAMTGELFF
DNA: TGTGCCAGCAGCTTTGGCGCCATGACCGGGGAGCTGTTTTTT
D: -
size: few
J: TRBJ2-2
V: TRBV5-5

CDR3: CASHQGNTDTQYF
DNA: TGTGCCAGTCACCAGGGAAACACAGATACGCAGTATTTT
D: -
size: -
J: TRBJ2-3
V: TRBV28

CDR3: CASSQVGTGSSNQPQHF
DNA: TGTGCCAGCAGCCAAGTCGGGACAGGGTCTAGCAATCAGCCCCAGCATTTT
D: TRBD1
size: -
J: TRBJ1-5
V: TRBV4-2

CDR3: CASSSWGEQYF
DNA: TGTGCCAGCAGCTCATGGGGAGAGCAGTACTTC
D: -
size: -
J: TRBJ2-7
V: TRBV5-6

CDR3: CASSEALVGGHEQYF
DNA: TGTGCCAGCAGTGAAGCGCTGGTGGGGGGGCACGAGCAGTACTTC
D: -
size: -
J: TRBJ2-7
V: TRBV6-1

CDR3: CASSSVSGELFF
DNA: TGTGCCAGCAGTTCGGTGAGCGGGGAGCTGTTTTTT
D: -
size: few
J: TRBJ2-2
V: TRBV6-6

CDR3: CASSLQYEQYF
DNA: TGTGCCAGCAGTTTACAGTACGAGCAGTACTTC
D: -
size: -
J: TRBJ2-7
V: TRBV14

CDR3: CASSESGVAKNIQYF
DNA: TGTGCCAGCAGTGAAAGCGGGGTAGCCAAAAACATTCAGTACTTC
D: TRBD2
size: -
J: TRBJ2-4
V: TRBV25-1

CDR3: CASSLYGQGRNQPQHF
DNA: TGTGCCAGCAGTTTGTATGGACAGGGGCGGAATCAGCCCCAGCATTTT
D: TRBD1
size: -
J: TRBJ1-5
V: TRBV28

CDR3: CSVAATVTNEKLFF
DNA: TGCAGCGTTGCAGCTACAGTCACTAATGAAAAACTGTTTTTT
D: -
size: -
J: TRBJ1-4
V: TRBV29-1

CDR3: CASSRGAVDGYTF
DNA: TGTGCCAGCTCCAGGGGGGCGGTAGATGGCTACACCTTC
D: TRBD1
size: -
J: TRBJ1-2
V: TRBV6-1

CDR3: CASSPQTSGRANEQFF
DNA: TGTGCCAGCAGTCCCCAGACTAGCGGGAGGGCCAATGAGCAGTTCTTC
D: TRBD2
size: -
J: TRBJ2-1
V: TRBV28

CDR3: CASIRAGKNEQFF
DNA: TGTGCCAGCATTCGAGCGGGTAAAAATGAGCAGTTCTTC
D: -
size: -
J: TRBJ2-1
V: TRBV25-1

CDR3: CASRYNTGNQPQHF
DNA: TGTGCCAGTAGATACAATACAGGGAATCAGCCCCAGCATTTT
D: -
size: -
J: TRBJ1-5
V: TRBV19

CDR3: CASSPLGGGYTF
DNA: TGTGCCAGCAGTCCCCTTGGGGGTGGCTACACCTTC
D: -
size: -
J: TRBJ1-2
V: TRBV27

CDR3: CASSLDLAGDSNQPQHF
DNA: TGTGCCAGCAGCCTGGACTTGGCAGGAGATAGCAATCAGCCCCAGCATTTT
D: -
size: -
J: TRBJ1-5
V: TRBV13

CDR3: CASSPAKDGGGYTF
DNA: TGTGCCAGCAGTCCAGCTAAGGATGGAGGTGGCTACACCTTC
D: -
size: -
J: TRBJ1-2
V: TRBV6-1

CDR3: CASSSSARFSEKLFF
DNA: TGTGCCAGCAGCTCCAGCGCTCGTTTTAGTGAAAAACTGTTTTTT
D: -
size: -
J: TRBJ1-4
V: TRBV7-2

CDR3: CASSRGLGSTDTQYF
DNA: TGTGCCAGCAGCCGAGGACTAGGAAGCACAGATACGCAGTATTTT
D: TRBD2
size: -
J: TRBJ2-3
V: TRBV6-1

CDR3: CASSPTGGKNSPLHF
DNA: TGTGCCAGCAGCCCAACAGGGGGAAAGAATTCACCCCTCCACTTT
D: TRBD1
size: -
J: TRBJ1-6
V: TRBV27

CDR3: CASSVMTGSNEKLFF
DNA: TGTGCCAGCAGTGTTATGACAGGGTCTAATGAAAAACTGTTTTTT
D: TRBD1
size: -
J: TRBJ1-4
V: TRBV6-1

CDR3: CASSEKEGRMNTEAFF
DNA: TGTGCCAGCAGTGAAAAGGAGGGCAGAATGAACACTGAAGCTTTCTTT
D: -
size: -
J: TRBJ1-1
V: TRBV25-1

CDR3: CASSWGWTEAFF
DNA: TGTGCCAGCAGCTGGGGGTGGACTGAAGCTTTCTTT
D: -
size: -
J: TRBJ1-1
V: TRBV7-9

CDR3: CASRSPKGTGELFF
DNA: TGTGCCAGCAGGAGCCCCAAGGGAACCGGGGAGCTGTTTTTT
D: -
size: -
J: TRBJ2-2
V: TRBV11-2

CDR3: CSVEDRRGGETQYF
DNA: TGCAGCGTTGAAGATCGCAGGGGCGGAGAGACCCAGTACTTC
D: -
size: once
J: TRBJ2-5
V: TRBV29-1

CDR3: CASSPIGLAEQFF
DNA: TGCGCCAGCAGCCCGATCGGACTAGCTGAGCAGTTCTTC
D: TRBD2
size: once
J: TRBJ2-1
V: TRBV4-1

CDR3: CASRGGTAHGELFF
DNA: TGCGCCAGCCGCGGTGGGACAGCTCACGGGGAGCTGTTTTTT
D: TRBD1
size: -
J: TRBJ2-2
V: TRBV5-1

CDR3: CAWSARWDSSFGAQYF
DNA: TGTGCCTGGAGTGCGAGATGGGACAGCTCCTTCGGTGCGCAGTACTTC
D: TRBD1
size: few
J: TRBJ2-7
V: TRBV30

CDR3: CSVAGGGSYNEQFF
DNA: TGCAGCGTTGCCGGTGGTGGCTCCTACAATGAGCAGTTCTTC
D: -
size: few
J: TRBJ2-1
V: TRBV29-1

CDR3: CASSIGTAGSYEQYF
DNA: TGTGCCAGCAGCATTGGGACTGCCGGGTCCTACGAGCAGTACTTC
D: -
size: -
J: TRBJ2-7
V: TRBV27

CDR3: CASSLSSTQPQHF
DNA: TGTGCCAGCAGCCTCTCGAGTACCCAGCCCCAGCATTTT
D: -
size: -
J: TRBJ1-5
V: TRBV7-6

CDR3: CASTPVRRRLSYNEQFF
DNA: TGTGCCAGCACCCCAGTACGACGACGCCTATCCTACAATGAGCAGTTCTTC
D: -
size: -
J: TRBJ2-1
V: TRBV21-1

CDR3: CASSLFGREDTQYF
DNA: TGCGCCAGCAGCTTGTTCGGGAGGGAAGATACGCAGTATTTT
D: TRBD2
size: -
J: TRBJ2-3
V: TRBV5-1

CDR3: CASSNRLIPSGANVLTF
DNA: TGTGCCAGCAGCAACAGGCTAATCCCCTCTGGGGCCAACGTCCTGACTTTC
D: -
size: -
J: TRBJ2-6
V: TRBV5-6

CDR3: CASSALGQGDGTQYF
DNA: TGTGCCAGCAGCGCACTAGGACAGGGGGATGGAACCCAGTACTTC
D: TRBD1
size: once
J: TRBJ2-5
V: TRBV27

CDR3: CASSEGINSNQPQHF
DNA: TGTGCCAGCAGTGAAGGGATAAATAGCAATCAGCCCCAGCATTTT
D: -
size: -
J: TRBJ1-5
V: TRBV2

CDR3: CASSLGGGGQPQHF
DNA: TGTGCCAGCAGCTTGGGTGGCGGAGGTCAGCCCCAGCATTTT
D: -
size: -
J: TRBJ1-5
V: TRBV5-4

CDR3: CASSKQTTNEKLFF
DNA: TGTGCCAGCAGCAAACAGACAACTAATGAAAAACTGTTTTTT
D: -
size: few
J: TRBJ1-4
V: TRBV7-9

CDR3: CASSLGWGSYEQYF
DNA: TGTGCCAGCAGCTTAGGGTGGGGAAGCTACGAGCAGTACTTC
D: -
size: -
J: TRBJ2-7
V: TRBV7-2

CDR3: CASSPDRGAYNEQFF
DNA: TGCGCCAGCAGCCCCGACAGGGGGGCCTACAATGAGCAGTTCTTC
D: TRBD1
size: -
J: TRBJ2-1
V: TRBV5-1

CDR3: CASRKDRAVASSYEQYF
DNA: TGTGCCAGCAGGAAGGACAGGGCCGTCGCAAGCTCCTACGAGCAGTACTTC
D: TRBD1
size: -
J: TRBJ2-7
V: TRBV27

CDR3: CASSQLSLGNTEAFF
DNA: TGTGCCAGCAGCCAACTATCGTTGGGGAACACTGAAGCTTTCTTT
D: -
size: -
J: TRBJ1-1
V: TRBV7-9

CDR3: CASSLAPAGETDTQYF
DNA: TGCGCCAGCAGCTTGGCGCCAGCGGGAGAAACAGATACGCAGTATTTT
D: TRBD2
size: -
J: TRBJ2-3
V: TRBV5-1

CDR3: CASSGQGVGEWNQPQHF
DNA: TGTGCCAGCAGTGGACAGGGGGTTGGTGAATGGAATCAGCCCCAGCATTTT
D: TRBD1
size: -
J: TRBJ1-5
V: TRBV6-1

CDR3: CASSGLLRTEAFF
DNA: TGTGCCAGCAGTGGGCTATTAAGGACTGAAGCTTTCTTT
D: -
size: -
J: TRBJ1-1
V: TRBV6-1

CDR3: CASSDEGTYGYTF
DNA: TGTGCCAGCAGTGACGAGGGAACCTATGGCTACACCTTC
D: -
size: -
J: TRBJ1-2
V: TRBV6-1

CDR3: CASRPDISYEQYF
DNA: TGTGCCAGCAGACCAGACATCTCCTACGAGCAGTACTTC
D: -
size: once
J: TRBJ2-7
V: TRBV7-9

CDR3: CASSPRQGEDGYTF
DNA: TGTGCCAGCTCACCTCGACAGGGAGAGGATGGCTACACCTTC
D: TRBD1
size: -
J: TRBJ1-2
V: TRBV18

CDR3: CAWSVGGVVGELFF
DNA: TGTGCCTGGAGTGTAGGAGGGGTGGTCGGGGAGCTGTTTTTT
D: -
size: -
J: TRBJ2-2
V: TRBV30

CDR3: CASRPGLAADTQYF
DNA: TGTGCCAGCAGACCTGGACTAGCGGCAGATACGCAGTATTTT
D: TRBD2
size: -
J: TRBJ2-3
V: TRBV2

CDR3: CATWSSGGGQETQYF
DNA: TGTGCCACTTGGTCCTCCGGGGGTGGCCAAGAGACCCAGTACTTC
D: -
size: -
J: TRBJ2-5
V: TRBV15

CDR3: CASSESSGSRNEAFF
DNA: TGCGCCAGCAGTGAGTCGTCTGGGTCCAGGAATGAAGCTTTCTTT
D: -
size: once
J: TRBJ1-1
V: TRBV10-1

CDR3: CATGRDYGEQYF
DNA: TGTGCCACCGGCAGGGATTACGGCGAGCAGTACTTC
D: -
size: -
J: TRBJ2-7
V: TRBV15

CDR3: CASSPPGTDTQYF
DNA: TGTGCCAGCTCACCACCGGGCACAGATACGCAGTATTTT
D: -
size: -
J: TRBJ2-3
V: TRBV18